The source of this T cell receptor beta chain is a study of T cell repertoires in cytomegalovirus infection. The study's findings and limits: Identification of carriers of CMV plus the relevant HLA was performed using cumulative public TCR beta family frequency.

The CDR3 covers 12 residues. Trimming shortened V by 4 bases and J by 6 bases, and 8 bases separated the two germline ends. CDR1 and CDR2 from the germline V gene are MNHEY and SVGEGT. Each CDR3 protein gets one entry after TCRdb re-called the reads with MiXCR. Counted here are 200,000 to 300,000 distinct CDR3 sequences, approximately 10% occurring once; the ten biggest clones make up about 14%. With respect to this clonotype: What it binds is not known.

This TCR derives from a human donor in good health (CMV status not recorded). Some clones in this sample may be carry-over from other donors' samples. The sequenced sample consisted of PBMCs. The chain is built from TRBV6-2 or TRBV6-3 and TRBJ2-3; D remains ambiguous. CDR3 sequence: CASSSAPDTQYF. The CDR3 nucleotides read TGTGCCAGCAGTTCCGCGCCTGATACGCAGTATTTT.